This TCR beta chain is drawn from a study of blood T cells in healthy people across ages. About the study: Roughly one uniquely barcoded beta molecule per two T cells was captured.

The CDR3 contains 17 residues. Germline V gene lookup returns CDR1 MNHNS and CDR2 SASEGT. After removal of 4 bases from V and 1 base from J, the junction contained 11 bases not matched to a gene. This clonotype was seen once. Using a J-beta primer mix together with a sample-barcoded 5' primer, a second PCR was run for about 6 to 12 cycles. At least 3 million CDR3-containing paired-end reads were obtained per sample. A single record per CDR3 protein comes from TCRdb applying MiXCR to the 5' RACE reads. Altogether around 800,000 distinct CDR3 sequences are present, about 55% being singletons, with the ten largest covering roughly 37%.

The sample taken for sequencing was blood. This TCR was sampled from a man older than 75 in good health. The chain carries TRBV6-1 and TRBJ1-2; 8 nucleotides agree with TRBD1. CDR3 bases: TGTGCCAGCAGTGCACACAGGGGGGGACAGTTTAACTATGGCTACACCTTC. Amino acids: CASSAHRGGQFNYGYTF.